The following is a T cell receptor beta chain sequence with its context. The data belong to a study of blood T cell repertoires in COVID-19. Overall study: T cells, B-cell-depleted T cells, or PBMCs provided the cDNA or gDNA that served as material.

Per the study methods: Nucleated cell number was recorded as an estimate derived from reference gene primer amplification. The repertoire was sequenced with immunoSEQ multiplex PCR; TCRdb's copy has only in-frame clones and lacks some. The V and J calls and clone size were taken over from that table, and D and trimming were inferred from the DNA. Here the sample spans some 83,000 clones, roughly 90% being singletons. CDR3 length: 16 amino acids. V shed 1 base and J 1 base; nucleotides not matched to a gene: 3. Per germline, CDR1 SGDLS and CDR2 YYNGEE. Sequenced input: peripheral blood. This clonotype was sampled from a man aged 50 to 59 with acute or convalescent COVID-19. The genes are TRBV9 and TRBJ2-3; 10 positions match TRBD2. As DNA, the CDR3 is TGTGCCAGCAGCGTAAGCGGGGGGGCCGGCACAGATACGCAGTATTTT. This sequence encodes CASSVSGGAGTDTQYF.